This T cell receptor (beta chain) emerged from a study of T cell responses to AZD1222 COVID-19 vaccine. Study-level results: Spike was spanned by vaccine-associated CD4 TCRs, with dominance at 160-218 and 743-854. Recipients of AZD1222 seropositive at baseline numbered only 6 or 7. Scientists sampled the repertoires only once the peak T cell response had passed.

The CDR3 extends over 15 amino acids. Germline CDR1 MGHRA, CDR2 YSYEKL. Unmatched junction bases numbered 6, after V lost 0 bases and J lost 7 bases. Produced via immunoSEQ multiplex PCR; TCRdb's table is partial and in-frame only. The table includes roughly 140,000 clones, about 93% detected once. Concerning this clone: What it recognizes is unknown.

The input for sequencing was peripheral blood, taken on day 0 of AZD1222 vaccination. This TCR was recovered from an adult in good health. This chain links TRBV4-1 with TRBJ2-7; 10 bases agree with TRBD1. The CDR3 DNA is TGCGCCAGCAGCCAAGAAGGGACAGGGGTGAGGGAGCAGTACTTC. Its protein product is CASSQEGTGVREQYF.